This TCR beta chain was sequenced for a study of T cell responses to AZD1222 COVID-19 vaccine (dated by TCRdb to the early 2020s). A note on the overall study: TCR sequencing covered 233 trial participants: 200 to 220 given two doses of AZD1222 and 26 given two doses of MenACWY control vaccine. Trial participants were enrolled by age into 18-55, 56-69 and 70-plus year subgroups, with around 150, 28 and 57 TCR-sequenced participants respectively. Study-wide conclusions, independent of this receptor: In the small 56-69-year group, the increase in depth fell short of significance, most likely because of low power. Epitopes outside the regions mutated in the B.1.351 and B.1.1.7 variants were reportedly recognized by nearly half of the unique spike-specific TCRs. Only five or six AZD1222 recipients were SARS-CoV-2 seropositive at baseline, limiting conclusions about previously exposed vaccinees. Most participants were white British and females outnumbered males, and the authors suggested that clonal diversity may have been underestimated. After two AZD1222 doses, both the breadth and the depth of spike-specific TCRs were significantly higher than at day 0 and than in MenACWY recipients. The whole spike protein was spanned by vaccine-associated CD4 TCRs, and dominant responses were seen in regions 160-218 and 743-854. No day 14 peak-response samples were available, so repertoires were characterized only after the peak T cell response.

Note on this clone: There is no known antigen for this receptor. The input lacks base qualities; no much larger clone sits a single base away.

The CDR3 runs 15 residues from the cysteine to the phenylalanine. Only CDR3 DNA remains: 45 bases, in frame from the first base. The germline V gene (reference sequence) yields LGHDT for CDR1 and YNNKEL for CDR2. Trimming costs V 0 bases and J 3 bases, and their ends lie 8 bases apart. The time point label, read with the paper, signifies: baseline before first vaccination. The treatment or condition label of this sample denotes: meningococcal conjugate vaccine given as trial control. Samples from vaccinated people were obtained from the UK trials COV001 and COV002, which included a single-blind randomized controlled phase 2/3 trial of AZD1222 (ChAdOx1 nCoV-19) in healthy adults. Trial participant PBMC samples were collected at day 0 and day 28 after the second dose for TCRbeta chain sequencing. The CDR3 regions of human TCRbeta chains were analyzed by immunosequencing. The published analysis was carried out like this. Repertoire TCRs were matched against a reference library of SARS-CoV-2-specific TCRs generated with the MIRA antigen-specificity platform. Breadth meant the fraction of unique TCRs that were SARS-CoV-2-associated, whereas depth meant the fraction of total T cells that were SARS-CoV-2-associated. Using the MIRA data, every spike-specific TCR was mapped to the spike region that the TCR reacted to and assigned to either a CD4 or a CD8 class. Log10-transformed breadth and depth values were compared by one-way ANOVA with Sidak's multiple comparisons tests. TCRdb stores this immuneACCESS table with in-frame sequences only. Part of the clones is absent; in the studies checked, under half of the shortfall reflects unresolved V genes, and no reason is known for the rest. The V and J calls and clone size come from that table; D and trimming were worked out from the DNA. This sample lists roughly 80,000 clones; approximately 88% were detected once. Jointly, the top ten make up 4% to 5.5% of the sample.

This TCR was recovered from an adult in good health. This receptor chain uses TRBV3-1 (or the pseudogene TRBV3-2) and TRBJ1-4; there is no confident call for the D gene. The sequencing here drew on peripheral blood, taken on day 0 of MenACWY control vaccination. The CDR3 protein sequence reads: CASSQDTRSNEKLFF. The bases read TGTGCCAGCAGCCAAGATACTCGCTCTAATGAAAAACTGTTTTTT.